What follows describes a single TCR beta chain. The antigen remains undetermined. Positive CCR7 selection of CD45RO-negative cells yielded the naive CD8 cells, and terminally differentiated effector memory CD45RA+ cells were excluded. Clones were sequenced by immunoSEQ multiplex PCR, and TCRdb holds only the in-frame ones, with some missing. There are a few million clones in the sample; 93% occur only once, and about 1.6% lies in the top ten. This entry belongs to a study of shared clonotypes between healthy human individuals. Points from the study as a whole: Several donors shared approximately 5% of their naive CD4 clonotypes.

Sequenced: naive CD8+ T cells from PBMCs. The TCR originated in a young man in good health. Some clones in this sample may be carry-over from other donors' samples.

The CDR3 DNA reads as TGTGCCAGCAGATGGGACGGACACATAACAACCTACGAGCAGTACTTC. This codes for CASRWDGHITTYEQYF. The V gene is TRBV21-1, the J gene TRBJ2-7. TRBV21-1 is given as a pseudogene. The CDR3 covers 16 residues.